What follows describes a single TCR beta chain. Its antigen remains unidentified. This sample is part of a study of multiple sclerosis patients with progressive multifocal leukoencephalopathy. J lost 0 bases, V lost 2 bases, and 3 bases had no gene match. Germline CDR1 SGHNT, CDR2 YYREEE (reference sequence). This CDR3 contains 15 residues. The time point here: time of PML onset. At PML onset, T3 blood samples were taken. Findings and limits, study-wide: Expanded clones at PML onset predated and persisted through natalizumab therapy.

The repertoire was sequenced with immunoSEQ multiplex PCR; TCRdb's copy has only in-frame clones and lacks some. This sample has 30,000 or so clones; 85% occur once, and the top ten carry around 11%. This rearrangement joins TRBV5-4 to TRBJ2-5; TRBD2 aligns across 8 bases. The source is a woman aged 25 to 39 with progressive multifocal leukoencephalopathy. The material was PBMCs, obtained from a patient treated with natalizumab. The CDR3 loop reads CASSLLAGNQETQYF. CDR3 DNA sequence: TGTGCCAGCAGCTTATTAGCGGGGAACCAAGAGACCCAGTACTTC.